The 32 T cell receptor beta chains reported below all come from one sample, sequenced in a study of chemoradiotherapy in HPV16-positive cancers. Measured with immunoSEQ multiplex PCR; TCRdb has only the in-frame clones, and not every one. The repertoire includes about 8,700 clones, around 67% of them detected once, and under 9.5% sits in the top ten. The specimen was taken from a patient who underwent chemoradiotherapy. These receptors all come from a human donor with HPV-associated anogenital cancer.

J is TRBJ2-1 and V is TRBV6-1; TRBD2 matches 12 bases. This CDR3 comprises 14 residues. The V and J ends lost 4 bases and 10 bases, in that order; junction bases with no gene match: 5. The germline CDR1 and CDR2 sequences are MNHNS and SASEGT. The CDR3 reads CASSVTSGSREQFF. CDR3 DNA sequence: TGTGCCAGCAGTGTGACTAGCGGGAGTAGGGAGCAGTTCTTC.

The chain is built from TRBV14 and TRBJ1-1; D gene uncertain. Per germline, CDR1 SGHDN and CDR2 FVKESK. The CDR3 loop spans 13 amino acids. V was cut by 4 bases and J by 0 bases, with 6 bases left in between. CDR3 nucleotide sequence: TGTGCCAGCAGCCCGGTTTTGAACACTGAAGCTTTCTTT. It translates to CASSPVLNTEAFF.

V is TRBV5-1 and J is TRBJ2-1; 7 bases agree with TRBD2. Trimming at V came to 4 bases and at J to 9 bases, leaving 4 bases not matched to a gene. Germline-derived CDR1 and CDR2 are SGHRS and YFSETQ. The CDR3 length is 12 residues. DNA of the CDR3: TGCGCCAGCAGCATTACTAGCGTTGAGCAGTTCTTC. Encoded protein: CASSITSVEQFF.

The CDR3 sequence is CASSQDPGTGGNEQFF. In DNA form, the CDR3 reads TGTGCCAGCAGCCAAGATCCCGGGACAGGGGGAAATGAGCAGTTCTTC. The V and J genes are TRBV4-2 and TRBJ2-1; 11 bases line up with TRBD1. Germline CDR1 and CDR2: LGHNA and YNFKEQ. The CDR3 sequence is 16 residues long. Trimming at V came to 0 bases and at J to 7 bases, leaving 5 bases not matched to a gene.

V usage is TRBV5-6 and J usage is TRBJ2-1; 10 bases match TRBD2. Germline V lookup: CDR1 SGHDT, CDR2 YYEEEE. CDR3 length: 13 residues. J was trimmed by 7 bases and V by 7 bases; bases with no gene match: 5. The CDR3: CASGAGGQNEQFF. Here the CDR3 DNA reads TGTGCCAGCGGAGCGGGAGGGCAGAATGAGCAGTTCTTC.

This chain connects TRBV7-8 to TRBJ2-5; 8 bases match TRBD2. Germline loops: CDR1 SGHVS, CDR2 FQNEAQ. Trimming at V came to 6 bases and at J to 5 bases, leaving 8 bases not matched to a gene. The CDR3 is 14 amino acids. The CDR3 sequence is CASSRRGGGETQYF. In nucleotides, the CDR3 is TGTGCCAGCAGTAGAAGGGGCGGGGGGGAGACCCAGTACTTC. The full variable domain, rest sourced from reference TRBV7-8 and TRBJ2-5, is GAGVSQSPRYKVAKRGQDVALRCDPISGHVSLFWYQQALGQGPEFLTYFQNEAQLDKSGLPSDRFFAERPEGSVSTLKIQRTQQEDSAVYLCASSRRGGGETQYFGPGTRLLVL.

This clone was recorded only once. This chain joins TRBV7-2 and TRBJ2-6, with D perhaps TRBD2 (5 bases). The CDR3 covers 16 residues. V was clipped by 5 bases and J by 0 bases, with 11 bases between them. Germline CDR1 is SGHTA and CDR2 is FQGNSA. CDR3 nucleotides: TGTGCCAGCAGCCCAAGCGGTAGCTCTGGGGCCAACGTCCTGACTTTC. Its protein is CASSPSGSSGANVLTF.

In DNA form, the CDR3 reads TGTGCCAGCAGCTTTATAGCGGGAGGGGACCCACGGCAGTACTTC. Translating gives CASSFIAGGDPRQYF. The chain employs TRBV7-8 and TRBJ2-7, with 11 bases lining up with TRBD2. Germline V CDR1 and CDR2: SGHVS, FQNEAQ. This CDR3 region has 15 residues. V lost 3 bases to trimming and J lost 9 bases; unmatched junction nucleotides: 10.

This rearrangement joins TRBV5-8 to TRBJ2-3; no firm D call. This CDR3 has 14 amino acids. Germline V CDR1 and CDR2: SGHTS, YDEGEE. V dropped 0 bases and J dropped 2 bases, with 7 bases sitting between them. In DNA, the CDR3 is TGTGCCAGCAGCTTGGCGGGCTACACAGATACGCAGTATTTT. Amino acids: CASSLAGYTDTQYF.

In the case of this clone: Its ends do not fully match the called genes, so a read error is possible. The chain recombines TRBV7-6 with TRBJ2-7; tentatively, D is TRBD1 (6 bases). Germline lookup yields CDR1 SGHVS and CDR2 FNYEAQ. The CDR3 is 16 amino acids. CDR3 loop: CASSLGTPDSSYAQYF. The CDR3 DNA follows: TGTGCCAGCAGCTTAGGTACACCGGACAGCTCCTACGCGCAGTACTTC. Looking up the rest from reference TRBV7-6 and TRBJ2-7 gives the full variable domain: GAGVSQSPRYKVTKRGQDVALRCDPISGHVSLYWYRQALGQGPEFLTYFNYEAQQDKSGLPNDRFSAERPEGSISTLTIQRTEQRDSAMYRCASSLGTPDSSYAQYFGPGTRLTVT.

This chain joins TRBV6-1 and TRBJ1-3, with 8 bases lining up with TRBD1. The V gene end was trimmed by 5 bases and the J gene end by 2 bases; junction bases not matched to a gene: 5. The V gene's germline CDR1 is MNHNS and CDR2 SASEGT. This CDR3 comprises 15 residues. The CDR3 region has the DNA TGTGCCAGCAGTACCCAGGGGGCACCTGGAAACACCATATATTTT. This gives the protein CASSTQGAPGNTIYF.

The V and J genes are TRBV29-1 and TRBJ2-1; 7 nucleotides match TRBD2. The length of the CDR3 is 15 residues. V trimming: 6 bases; J trimming: 10 bases; junction bases outside the gene matches: 18. Germline CDR1 SQVTM, CDR2 ANQGSEA. The CDR3 coding sequence is TGCAGCGTCTACCCCCGGCTAGCGGACAATCGGGAGCAGTTCTTC. This encodes CSVYPRLADNREQFF.

The chain joins TRBV5-1 to TRBJ2-5, with D perhaps TRBD2 (6 bases). Trimming removed 0 bases at V and 5 bases at J, with 11 bases between. Germline CDR1 is SGHRS and CDR2 is YFSETQ. The CDR3 extends over 14 amino acids. The CDR3, as DNA: TGCGCCAGCAGCTTGGCGGGCGGGACGGAGACCCAGTACTTC. It specifies CASSLAGGTETQYF.

The genes are TRBV4-1 and TRBJ1-2; D unresolved. CDR1 and CDR2 (germline): MGHRA, YSYEKL. The CDR3 runs to 13 residues. Between the trimmed V and J ends, which lost 0 bases and 7 bases, there was a span of 9 bases. The CDR3 nucleotides are TGCGCCAGCAGCCAAGAGATGAAGGTTGGCTACACCTTC. Translated: CASSQEMKVGYTF.

This chain uses TRBV4-3 with TRBJ1-5; D remains ambiguous. This CDR3 region has 16 residues. Germline values: CDR1 LGHNA, CDR2 YSLEER. Trimming cost V 0 bases and J 4 bases, with 13 bases left between them. The CDR3 nucleotides read TGCGCCAGCAGCCAAGATCTTTACAACCCGAATCAGCCCCAGCATTTT. This gives the protein CASSQDLYNPNQPQHF.

The chain joins TRBV28 to TRBJ1-2; no firm D call. V was shortened by 7 bases and J by 2 bases, with 14 bases between the two germline ends. The germline gives CDR1 MDHEN, CDR2 SYDVKM. The CDR3 covers 14 residues. CDR3 region: CASTMGRGNYGYTF. CDR3 DNA sequence: TGTGCCAGCACCATGGGGAGAGGGAACTATGGCTACACCTTC.

J is TRBJ2-7 and V is TRBV7-2; D call uncertain. CDR1 and CDR2 (germline): SGHTA, FQGNSA. The CDR3 length is 16 residues. Trimming took off 1 base at V and 0 bases at J, with 13 bases between the two ends. CDR3 loop: CASSLVGAGSSYEQYF. CDR3 DNA sequence: TGTGCCAGCAGCTTAGTGGGTGCAGGATCCTCCTACGAGCAGTACTTC.

This rearrangement joins TRBV5-5 to TRBJ1-3; 8 bases are shared with TRBD1. Germline CDR1 is SGHKS and CDR2 is YYEKEE (reference sequence). This CDR3 is 15 amino acids long. Trimming at V came to 4 bases and at J to 6 bases, leaving 9 bases not matched to a gene. Here the CDR3 reads CASSGLDRGANTIYF. The DNA of the CDR3 is TGTGCCAGCAGCGGATTAGACAGGGGTGCAAACACCATATATTTT. Variable domain in full (rest from reference TRBV5-5 and TRBJ1-3): DAGVTQSPTHLIKTRGQQVTLRCSPISGHKSVSWYQQVLGQGPQFIFQYYEKEERGRGNFPDRFSARQFPNYSSELNVNALLLGDSALYLCASSGLDRGANTIYFGEGSWLTVV.

This clone was detected only once. The chain recombines TRBV6-1 with TRBJ2-5; the D gene is possibly TRBD2 (6 bases). Germline-derived CDR1 and CDR2 are MNHNS and SASEGT. Trimming took 4 bases from V and 4 from J, leaving 10 bases between them. The CDR3 totals 13 residues. Here the CDR3 DNA reads TGTGCCAGCAGTGGACTAGAAGGAGAGACCCAGTACTTC. Translation gives CASSGLEGETQYF.

The chain recombines TRBV5-5 with TRBJ1-1; 8 bases match TRBD1. J gave up 0 bases and V 4 bases, and 11 bases lay outside the gene matches. CDR1 is SGHKS and CDR2 is YYEKEE in the germline V gene (reference sequence). The length of the CDR3 is 17 residues. The CDR3: CASSRRSTTGVNTEAFF. The CDR3 DNA reads TGTGCCAGCAGCCGAAGGTCGACGACAGGGGTGAACACTGAAGCTTTCTTT.

The chain carries TRBV5-4 and TRBJ2-6; D is ambiguous. Germline V gene data show CDR1 as SGHNT and CDR2 as YYREEE (reference sequence). The CDR3 runs 15 residues. V lost 10 bases to trimming and J lost 2 bases, with 16 bases between them. In nucleotides, the CDR3 is TGTGCCGCCTCCCTAGTGGGGACTGGGGCCAACGTCCTGACTTTC. It codes for CAASLVGTGANVLTF. Full variable domain (remainder filled in from reference TRBV5-4 and TRBJ2-6): ETGVTQSPTHLIKTRGQQVTLRCSSQSGHNTVSWYQQALGQGPQFIFQYYREEENGRGNFPPRFSGLQFPNYSSELNVNALELDDSALYLCAASLVGTGANVLTFGAGSRLTVL.

The chain employs TRBV30 and TRBJ1-3, with TRBD1 identical over 8 bases. The CDR3 spans 18 residues. J gave up 0 bases and V 0 bases, and 10 bases lay outside the gene matches. CDR1 is GTSNPN, CDR2 SVGIG, per germline (reference sequence). The CDR3 nucleotides read TGTGCCTGGAGTGTTCCCCATGGACAGGGCCTCTCTGGAAACACCATATATTTT. Its translation is CAWSVPHGQGLSGNTIYF.

In its sample, this clone was seen a few times. The rearrangement joins TRBV19 to TRBJ2-3, with 14 bases fitting TRBD2. The germline CDR1 and CDR2 sequences are LNHDA and SQIVND (reference sequence). With V trimmed by 6 bases and J by 2 bases, 1 base remained unmatched. The length of the CDR3 is 15 residues. CDR3 sequence (DNA): TGTGCCAGTAGGGGACTAGCGGGAGACACAGATACGCAGTATTTT. This codes for CASRGLAGDTDTQYF.

This chain connects TRBV19 to TRBJ2-7; D unclear. V lost 0 bases, J lost 1 base, and 7 bases lay in between. In germline, CDR1 is LNHDA, CDR2 SQIVND (reference sequence). CDR3 length equals 14 residues. CDR3 in DNA: TGTGCCAGTAGTATAGATCCCAGGTCCTACGAGCAGTACTTC. This encodes CASSIDPRSYEQYF.

The CDR3 DNA reads TGTGCCAGCAGTCTTTTGACAGGGGGGGACTATGGCTACACCTTC. Its translation: CASSLLTGGDYGYTF. The chain is built from TRBV28 and TRBJ1-2; 9 bases map to TRBD1. The germline CDR1 and CDR2 sequences are MDHEN and SYDVKM. The CDR3 extends over 15 amino acids. Unmatched junction bases numbered 7, after V lost 5 bases and J lost 3 bases.

DNA of the CDR3: TGTGCCAGCAGCCGAGAAGGAGGGGGCGAGCAGTACTTC. Its translation: CASSREGGGEQYF. The chain links TRBV7-2 to TRBJ2-7; the D gene could be TRBD1 or TRBD2 (6 bases each). This CDR3 spans 13 amino acids. The germline V gene has CDR1 SGHTA and CDR2 FQGNSA. V was cut by 5 bases and J by 6 bases, with 14 bases left in between.

The chain uses TRBV18 and TRBJ2-7; D is ambiguous. V was trimmed by 2 bases and J by 3 bases, leaving 8 bases between them. Per the germline V gene, CDR1 is KGHSH and CDR2 is LQKENI. This CDR3 has 13 amino acids. CDR3 amino acids: CASSPTANYEQYF. The CDR3 DNA reads TGTGCCAGCTCACCAACGGCAAACTACGAGCAGTACTTC.

The rearrangement uses TRBV2 and TRBJ1-5; D perhaps matches TRBD1 (6 bases). V lost 6 bases to trimming and J lost 2 bases, with 14 bases between them. The CDR3 extends over 15 amino acids. The germline gives CDR1 SNHLY, CDR2 FYNNEI. As DNA, the CDR3 is TGTGCCAGCAGCGAGGACAGCCTGGGCAATCAGCCCCAGCATTTT. Protein product: CASSEDSLGNQPQHF.

This chain uses TRBV4-1 with TRBJ2-1; a possible D gene is TRBD2 (7 bases). V was trimmed by 2 bases and J by 6 bases, leaving 20 bases between them. The germline V gene has CDR1 MGHRA and CDR2 YSYEKL. This CDR3 has 17 amino acids. Written as DNA, the CDR3 is TGCGCCAGCAGCCAAAACACAGGGCCGCGGGAGTTCAATGAGCAGTTCTTC. The encoded protein is CASSQNTGPREFNEQFF.

The chain uses TRBV5-6 and TRBJ2-1, with TRBD2 matching over 8 bases. The germline V gene has CDR1 SGHDT and CDR2 YYEEEE. The CDR3 extends over 15 amino acids. V lost 4 bases, J lost 4 bases, and 7 bases stayed unmatched. The CDR3 DNA reads TGTGCCAGCAGCGAAAGCGGGAGATCTTACAATGAGCAGTTCTTC. This encodes CASSESGRSYNEQFF.

The rearrangement uses TRBV6-4 and TRBJ2-7; D tentatively reads TRBD1 or TRBD2 (6 bases each). Germline V gene data show CDR1 as MRHNA and CDR2 as SNTAGT. Trimming cost V 4 bases and J 1 base, with 20 bases left between them. The CDR3 runs 17 residues. Here the CDR3 DNA reads TGTGCCAGCAGTGCATCCAGGGGAGTAGCGGTTTCCTACGAGCAGTACTTC. This gives the protein CASSASRGVAVSYEQYF.

The J gene is TRBJ2-5, the V gene TRBV7-2; 7 nucleotides align to TRBD2. Per germline, CDR1 SGHTA and CDR2 FQGNSA. This CDR3 has 14 residues. With V trimmed by 6 bases and J by 2 bases, 6 bases remained unmatched. CDR3 sequence (DNA): TGTGCCAGCAGGAGGAAGCGGGAACAAGAGACCCAGTACTTC. Translation: CASRRKREQETQYF.